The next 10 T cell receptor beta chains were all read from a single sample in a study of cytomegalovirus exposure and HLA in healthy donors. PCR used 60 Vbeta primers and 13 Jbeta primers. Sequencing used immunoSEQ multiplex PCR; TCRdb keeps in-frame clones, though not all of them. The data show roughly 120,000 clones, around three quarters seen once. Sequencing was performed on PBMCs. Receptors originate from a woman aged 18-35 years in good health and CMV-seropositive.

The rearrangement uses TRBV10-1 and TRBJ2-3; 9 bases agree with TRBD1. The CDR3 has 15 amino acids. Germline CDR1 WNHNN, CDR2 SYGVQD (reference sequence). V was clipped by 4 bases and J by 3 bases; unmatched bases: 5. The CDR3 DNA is TGCGCCAGCAGTGCGGACAGGGGTGGGACAGATACGCAGTATTTT. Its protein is CASSADRGGTDTQYF.

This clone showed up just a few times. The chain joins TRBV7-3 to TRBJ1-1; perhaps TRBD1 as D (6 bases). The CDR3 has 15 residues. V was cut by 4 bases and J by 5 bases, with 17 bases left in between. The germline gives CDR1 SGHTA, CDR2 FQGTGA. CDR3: CASSSTPGQGTEAFF. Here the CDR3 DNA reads TGTGCCAGCAGCTCTACCCCGGGGCAGGGGACTGAAGCTTTCTTT.

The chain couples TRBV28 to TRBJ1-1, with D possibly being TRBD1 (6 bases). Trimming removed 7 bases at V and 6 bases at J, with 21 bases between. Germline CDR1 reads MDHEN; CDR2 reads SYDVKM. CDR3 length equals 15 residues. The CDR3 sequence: CASKTEGGINSEAFF. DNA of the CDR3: TGTGCCAGCAAAACTGAAGGGGGAATTAATTCTGAAGCTTTCTTT.

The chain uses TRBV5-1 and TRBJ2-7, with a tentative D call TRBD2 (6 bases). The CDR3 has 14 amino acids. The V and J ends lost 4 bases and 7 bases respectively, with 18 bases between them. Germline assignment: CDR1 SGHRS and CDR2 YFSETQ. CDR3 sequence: CASSPLAPSEEQYF. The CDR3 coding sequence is TGCGCCAGCAGCCCACTAGCCCCCTCCGAAGAGCAGTACTTC. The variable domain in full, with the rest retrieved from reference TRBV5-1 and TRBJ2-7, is KAGVTQTPRYLIKTRGQQVTLSCSPISGHRSVSWYQQTPGQGLQFLFEYFSETQRNKGNFPGRFSGRQFSNSRSEMNVSTLELGDSALYLCASSPLAPSEEQYFGPGTRLTVT.

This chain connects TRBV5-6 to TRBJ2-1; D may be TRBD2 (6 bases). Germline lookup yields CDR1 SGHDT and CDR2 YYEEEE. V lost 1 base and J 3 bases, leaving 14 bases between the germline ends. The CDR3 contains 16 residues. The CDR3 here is CASSLTREWGYNEQFF. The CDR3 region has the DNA TGTGCCAGCAGCTTGACCCGGGAGTGGGGCTACAATGAGCAGTTCTTC. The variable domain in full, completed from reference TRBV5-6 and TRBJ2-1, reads DAGVTQSPTHLIKTRGQQVTLRCSPKSGHDTVSWYQQALGQGPQFIFQYYEEEERQRGNFPDRFSGHQFPNYSSELNVNALLLGDSALYLCASSLTREWGYNEQFFGPGTRLTVL.

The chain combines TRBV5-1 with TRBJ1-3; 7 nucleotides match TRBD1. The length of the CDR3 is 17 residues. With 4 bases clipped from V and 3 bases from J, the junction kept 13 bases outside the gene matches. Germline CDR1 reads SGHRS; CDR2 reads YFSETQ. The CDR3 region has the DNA TGCGCCAGCAGCCCCGGGACAGTTCTCAACGGTGGAAACACCATATATTTT. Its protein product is CASSPGTVLNGGNTIYF. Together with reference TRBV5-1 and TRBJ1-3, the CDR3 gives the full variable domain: KAGVTQTPRYLIKTRGQQVTLSCSPISGHRSVSWYQQTPGQGLQFLFEYFSETQRNKGNFPGRFSGRQFSNSRSEMNVSTLELGDSALYLCASSPGTVLNGGNTIYFGEGSWLTVV.

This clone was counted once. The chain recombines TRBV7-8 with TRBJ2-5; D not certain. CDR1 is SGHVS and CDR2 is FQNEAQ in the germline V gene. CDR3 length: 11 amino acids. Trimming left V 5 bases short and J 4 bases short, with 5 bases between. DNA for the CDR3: TGTGCCAGCAGCCGAGGAGAGACCCAGTACTTC. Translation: CASSRGETQYF.

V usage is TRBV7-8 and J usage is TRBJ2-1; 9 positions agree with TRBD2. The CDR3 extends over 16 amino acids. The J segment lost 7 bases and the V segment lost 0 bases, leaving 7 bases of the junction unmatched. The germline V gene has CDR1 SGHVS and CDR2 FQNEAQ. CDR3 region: CASSLAGLAGSNEQFF. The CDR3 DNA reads TGTGCCAGCAGCTTAGCGGGGCTAGCGGGATCTAATGAGCAGTTCTTC.

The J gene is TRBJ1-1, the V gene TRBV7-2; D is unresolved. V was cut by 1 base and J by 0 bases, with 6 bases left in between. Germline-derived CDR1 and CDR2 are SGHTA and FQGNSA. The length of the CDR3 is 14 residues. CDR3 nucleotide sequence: TGTGCCAGCAGCTTAGTTCCCATGAACACTGAAGCTTTCTTT. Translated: CASSLVPMNTEAFF.

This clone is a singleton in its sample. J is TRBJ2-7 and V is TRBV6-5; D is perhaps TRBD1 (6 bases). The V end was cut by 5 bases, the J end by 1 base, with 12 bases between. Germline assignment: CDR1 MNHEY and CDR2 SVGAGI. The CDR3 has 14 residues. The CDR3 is CASSSTGPSYEQYF. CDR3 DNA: TGTGCCAGCAGTAGCACAGGGCCGTCCTACGAGCAGTACTTC.